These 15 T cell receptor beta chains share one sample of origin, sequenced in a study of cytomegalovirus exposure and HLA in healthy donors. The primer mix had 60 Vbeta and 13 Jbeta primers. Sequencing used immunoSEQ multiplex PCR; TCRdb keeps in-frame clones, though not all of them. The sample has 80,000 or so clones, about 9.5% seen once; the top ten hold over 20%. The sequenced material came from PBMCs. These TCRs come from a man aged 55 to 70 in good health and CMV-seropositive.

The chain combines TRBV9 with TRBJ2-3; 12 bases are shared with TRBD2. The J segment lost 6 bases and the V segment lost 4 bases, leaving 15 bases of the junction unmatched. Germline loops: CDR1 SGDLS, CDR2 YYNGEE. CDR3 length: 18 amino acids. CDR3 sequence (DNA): TGTGCCAGCAGCCTACCCCCTGCTGCTAGCGGGGGGGCGGATACGCAGTATTTT. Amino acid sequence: CASSLPPAASGGADTQYF. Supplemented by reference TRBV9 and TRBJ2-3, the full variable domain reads DSGVTQTPKHLITATGQRVTLRCSPRSGDLSVYWYQQSLDQGLQFLIQYYNGEERAKGNILERFSAQQFPDLHSELNLSSLELGDSALYFCASSLPPAASGGADTQYFGPGTRLTVL.

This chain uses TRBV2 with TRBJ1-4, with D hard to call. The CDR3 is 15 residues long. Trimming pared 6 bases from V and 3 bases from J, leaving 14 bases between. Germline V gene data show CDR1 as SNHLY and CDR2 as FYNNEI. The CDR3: CASSPIGVANEKLFF. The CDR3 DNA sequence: TGTGCCAGCAGCCCCATTGGAGTTGCTAATGAAAAACTGTTTTTT. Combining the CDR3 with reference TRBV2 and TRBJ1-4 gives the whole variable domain EPEVTQTPSHQVTQMGQEVILRCVPISNHLYFYWYRQILGQKVEFLVSFYNNEISEKSEIFDDQFSVERPDGSNFTLKIRSTKLEDSAMYFCASSPIGVANEKLFFGSGTQLSVL.

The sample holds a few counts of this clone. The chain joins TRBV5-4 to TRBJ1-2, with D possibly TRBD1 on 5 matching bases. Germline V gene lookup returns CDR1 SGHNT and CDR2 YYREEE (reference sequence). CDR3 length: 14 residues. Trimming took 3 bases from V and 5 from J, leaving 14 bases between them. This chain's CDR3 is CASSWATESYGYTF. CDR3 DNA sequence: TGTGCCAGCAGCTGGGCGACAGAAAGTTATGGCTACACCTTC.

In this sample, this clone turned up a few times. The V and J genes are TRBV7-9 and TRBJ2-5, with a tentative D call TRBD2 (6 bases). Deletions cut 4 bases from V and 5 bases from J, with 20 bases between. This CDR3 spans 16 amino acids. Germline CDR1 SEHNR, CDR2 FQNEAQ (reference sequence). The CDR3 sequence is CASSSFQRAPGETQYF. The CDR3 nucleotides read TGTGCCAGCAGCTCCTTCCAGCGGGCCCCGGGGGAGACCCAGTACTTC.

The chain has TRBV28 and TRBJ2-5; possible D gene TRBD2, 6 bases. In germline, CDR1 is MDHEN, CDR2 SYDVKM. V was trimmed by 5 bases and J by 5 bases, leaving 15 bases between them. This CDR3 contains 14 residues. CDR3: CASSILAEGETQYF. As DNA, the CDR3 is TGTGCCAGCAGTATCTTAGCGGAAGGGGAGACCCAGTACTTC.

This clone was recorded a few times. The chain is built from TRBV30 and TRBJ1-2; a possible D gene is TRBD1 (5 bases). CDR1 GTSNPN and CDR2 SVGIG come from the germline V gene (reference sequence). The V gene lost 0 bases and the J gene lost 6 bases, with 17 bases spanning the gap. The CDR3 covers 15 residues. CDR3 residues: CAWSVGGEGVNGYTF. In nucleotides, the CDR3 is TGTGCCTGGAGTGTGGGTGGGGAAGGGGTCAATGGCTACACCTTC.

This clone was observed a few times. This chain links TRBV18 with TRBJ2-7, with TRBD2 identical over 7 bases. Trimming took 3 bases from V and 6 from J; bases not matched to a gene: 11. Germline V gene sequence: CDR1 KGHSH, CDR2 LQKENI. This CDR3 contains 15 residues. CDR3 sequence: CASSPPGGSQGEQYF. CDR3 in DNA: TGTGCCAGCTCACCCCCGGGGGGATCGCAGGGCGAGCAGTACTTC.

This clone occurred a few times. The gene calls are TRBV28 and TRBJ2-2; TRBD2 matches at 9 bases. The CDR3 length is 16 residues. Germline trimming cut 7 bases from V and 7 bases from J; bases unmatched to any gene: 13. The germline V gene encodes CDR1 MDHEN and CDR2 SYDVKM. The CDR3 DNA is TGTGCCAGCACCCCAGGGGGGCTAGCGGGGATCGGGGAGCTGTTTTTT. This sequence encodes CASTPGGLAGIGELFF.

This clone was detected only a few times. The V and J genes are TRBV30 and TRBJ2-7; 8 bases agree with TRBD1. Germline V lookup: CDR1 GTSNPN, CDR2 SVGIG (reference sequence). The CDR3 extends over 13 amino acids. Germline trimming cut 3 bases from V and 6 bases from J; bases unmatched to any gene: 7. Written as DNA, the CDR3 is TGTGCCTGGAGCCTCGGACAGGGACGCGAGCAGTACTTC. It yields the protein CAWSLGQGREQYF. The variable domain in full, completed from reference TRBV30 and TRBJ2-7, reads SQTIHQWPATLVQPVGSPLSLECTVEGTSNPNLYWYRQAAGRGLQLLFYSVGIGQISSEVPQNLSASRPQDRQFILSSKKLLLSDSGFYLCAWSLGQGREQYFGPGTRLTVT.

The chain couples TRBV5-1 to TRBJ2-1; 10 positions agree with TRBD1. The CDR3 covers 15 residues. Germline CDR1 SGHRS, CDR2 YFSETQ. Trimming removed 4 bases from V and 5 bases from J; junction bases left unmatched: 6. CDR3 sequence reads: CASSPRQGANNEQFF. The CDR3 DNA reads TGCGCCAGCAGCCCTCGACAGGGGGCAAACAATGAGCAGTTCTTC.

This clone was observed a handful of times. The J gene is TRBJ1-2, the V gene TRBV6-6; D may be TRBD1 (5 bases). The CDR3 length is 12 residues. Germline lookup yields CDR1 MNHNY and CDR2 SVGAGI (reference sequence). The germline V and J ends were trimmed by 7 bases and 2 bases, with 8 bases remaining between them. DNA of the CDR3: TGTGCCAGCACGGACACAAACTATGGCTACACCTTC. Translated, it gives CASTDTNYGYTF.

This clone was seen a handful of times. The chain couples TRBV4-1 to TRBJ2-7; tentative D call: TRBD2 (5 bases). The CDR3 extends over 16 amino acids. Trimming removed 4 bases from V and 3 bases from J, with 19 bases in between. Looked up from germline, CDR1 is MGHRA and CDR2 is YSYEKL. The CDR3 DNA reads TGCGCCAGCAGCCCGTACGAAAGCGGACCTGGCTACGAGCAGTACTTC. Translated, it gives CASSPYESGPGYEQYF.

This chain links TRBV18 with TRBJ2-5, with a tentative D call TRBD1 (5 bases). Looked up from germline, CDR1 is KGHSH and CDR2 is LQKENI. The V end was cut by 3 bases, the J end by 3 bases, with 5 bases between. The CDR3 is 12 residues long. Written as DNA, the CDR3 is TGTGCCAGCTCACCCAGGGAAGAGACCCAGTACTTC. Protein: CASSPREETQYF.

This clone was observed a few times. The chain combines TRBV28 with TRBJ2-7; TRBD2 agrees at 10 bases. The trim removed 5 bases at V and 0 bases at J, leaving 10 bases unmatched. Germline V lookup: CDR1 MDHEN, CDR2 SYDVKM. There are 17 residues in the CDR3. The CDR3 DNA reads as TGTGCCAGCAGTCTCCAGGGTAGCGGGAGGAGCTCCTACGAGCAGTACTTC. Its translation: CASSLQGSGRSSYEQYF.

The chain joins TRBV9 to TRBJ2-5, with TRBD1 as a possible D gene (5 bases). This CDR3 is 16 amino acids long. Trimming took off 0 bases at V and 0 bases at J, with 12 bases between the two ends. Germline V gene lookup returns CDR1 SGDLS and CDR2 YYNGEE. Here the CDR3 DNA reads TGTGCCAGCAGCGTAGGAGGACAATTGTACCAAGAGACCCAGTACTTC. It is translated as CASSVGGQLYQETQYF. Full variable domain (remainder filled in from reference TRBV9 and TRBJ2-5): DSGVTQTPKHLITATGQRVTLRCSPRSGDLSVYWYQQSLDQGLQFLIQYYNGEERAKGNILERFSAQQFPDLHSELNLSSLELGDSALYFCASSVGGQLYQETQYFGPGTRLLVL.